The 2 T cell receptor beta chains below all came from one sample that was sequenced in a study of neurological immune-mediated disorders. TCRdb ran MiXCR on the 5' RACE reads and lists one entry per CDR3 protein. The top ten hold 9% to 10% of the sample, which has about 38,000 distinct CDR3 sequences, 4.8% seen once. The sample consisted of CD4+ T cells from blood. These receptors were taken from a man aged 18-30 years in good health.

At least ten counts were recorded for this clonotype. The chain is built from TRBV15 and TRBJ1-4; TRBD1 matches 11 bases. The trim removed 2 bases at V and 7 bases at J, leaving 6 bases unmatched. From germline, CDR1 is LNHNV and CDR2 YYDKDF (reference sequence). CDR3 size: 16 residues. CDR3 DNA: TGTGCCACCAGCAGACTTCCGGGACAGGGGGGTGAAAAACTGTTTTTT. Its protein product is CATSRLPGQGGEKLFF.

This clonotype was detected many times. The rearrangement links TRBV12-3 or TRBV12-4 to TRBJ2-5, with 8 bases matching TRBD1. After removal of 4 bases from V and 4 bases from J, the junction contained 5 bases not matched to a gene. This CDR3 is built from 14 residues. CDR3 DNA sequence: TGTGCCAGCAGTTCCTCAGGGGGCGGAGAGACCCAGTACTTC. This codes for CASSSSGGGETQYF.